This T cell receptor (beta chain) is from a study of CD8 T cells in ankylosing spondylitis. The V gene lost 2 bases and the J gene lost 2 bases, with 8 bases spanning the gap. Germline V gene lookup returns CDR1 SGDLS and CDR2 YYNGEE. There are 14 residues in the CDR3. Making the TCR beta libraries involved quantitative 5'-RACE with molecular barcodes. MiXCR, run by TCRdb on the 5' RACE reads, gives a single entry per CDR3 protein. This repertoire shows roughly 370,000 distinct CDR3 sequences, 20% to 25% found once; its top ten account for around 17%. This clonotype was seen a single time. Its matching antigen is unknown. Study-level findings and limits: Reports say disease-linked clones showed up significantly more in matched ankylosing spondylitis synovial fluid. A number of the motif variants had already been described in reactive arthritis synovial fluid and blood. Several highly homologous variants formed a TCR beta motif that appeared characteristic of ankylosing spondylitis blood.

V is TRBV9 and J is TRBJ2-1; D is unclear. The sample was blood, either unsorted or a sorted T cell fraction (not recorded which). The clonotype originates from a male donor with ankylosing spondylitis. The CDR3 DNA follows: TGTGCCAGCAGCGTGGGCGACGCCTACAATGAGCAGTTCTTC. Translating gives CASSVGDAYNEQFF.